Presented here are 4 T cell receptor beta chains from one specimen sequenced in a study of Tregs in tolerant kidney transplant recipients. Libraries were prepared by immunoSEQ multiplex PCR; TCRdb keeps only in-frame clonotypes and omits some of them. The data hold 84,000 or so clones, with roughly 93% observed a single time. Recipients received nonmyeloablative bone marrow transplants from related graft donors, with transient mixed chimerism. The sequences come from CD4+ T cells from blood (PBMCs), collected 12 months after the transplant. The receptors come from a human patient who received a combined kidney and bone marrow transplant. A share of the T cells may be of graft donor origin.

The chain combines TRBV5-4 with TRBJ2-3; D is unclear. Germline CDR1 and CDR2: SGHNT and YYREEE (reference sequence). Trimming stripped 4 bases from V and 4 bases from J, with 10 bases between. This CDR3 is built from 13 residues. The CDR3 loop reads CASSPFRADTQYF. CDR3 bases: TGTGCCAGCAGCCCATTTAGAGCAGATACGCAGTATTTT.

This clone was found once. The J gene is TRBJ2-1, the V gene TRBV7-9, with 15 bases fitting TRBD2. In germline, CDR1 is SEHNR, CDR2 FQNEAQ (reference sequence). The CDR3 loop spans 18 amino acids. V was pared by 5 bases and J by 7 bases, with 12 bases of the junction left unmatched. CDR3 coding DNA: TGTGCCAGCAGCCGAGGGACTAGCGGGAGGCAGATGGGGAATGAGCAGTTCTTC. Protein: CASSRGTSGRQMGNEQFF. Using reference TRBV7-9 and TRBJ2-1 for the parts outside the CDR3, the full variable domain is DTGVSQNPRHKITKRGQNVTFRCDPISEHNRLYWYRQTLGQGPEFLTYFQNEAQLEKSRLLSDRFSAERPKGSFSTLEIQRTEQGDSAMYLCASSRGTSGRQMGNEQFFGPGTRLTVL.

The chain has TRBV7-9 and TRBJ1-2, with TRBD1 as a possible D gene (5 bases). This CDR3 contains 13 residues. CDR1 is SEHNR, CDR2 FQNEAQ, per germline (reference sequence). Trimming took off 4 bases at V and 8 bases at J, with 14 bases between the two ends. The CDR3 protein is CASSYPMRDGYTF. Written as DNA, the CDR3 is TGTGCCAGCAGCTACCCTATGCGGGACGGCTACACCTTC.

The chain links TRBV2 to TRBJ1-1; the D is unclear. Germline assignment: CDR1 SNHLY and CDR2 FYNNEI. V lost 6 bases and J 1 base, leaving 15 bases between the germline ends. The CDR3 sequence is 15 residues long. The CDR3 spells CASRVPGEGNTEAFF. DNA of the CDR3: TGTGCCAGCAGAGTTCCGGGAGAGGGGAACACTGAAGCTTTCTTT.